These 20 T cell receptor beta chains share one sample of origin, sequenced in a study of cytomegalovirus exposure and HLA in healthy donors. Primers: 60 Vbeta forward and 13 Jbeta reverse. The assay was immunoSEQ multiplex PCR, and TCRdb's table has in-frame clones only and misses some. The sample lists just under 150,000 clones, roughly 80% occurring once. Sequencing input: PBMCs. These TCRs come from a woman in her 30s in good health and CMV-seronegative.

The J gene is TRBJ2-7, the V gene TRBV11-1; D may be TRBD1 (6 bases). Trimming cost V 4 bases and J 2 bases, with 12 bases left between them. There are 14 residues in the CDR3. In germline, CDR1 is SGHAT, CDR2 FQDESV (reference sequence). CDR3 nucleotides: TGTGCCAGCAGCTCACGGACAGTCCCCTACGAGCAGTACTTC. It encodes CASSSRTVPYEQYF.

The chain carries TRBV27 and TRBJ1-4; D unresolved. V was trimmed by 5 bases and J by 0 bases, leaving 16 bases between them. CDR1 is MNHEY and CDR2 is SMNVEV in the germline V gene (reference sequence). The CDR3 spans 17 residues. The CDR3 here is CASSPLWSPATNEKLFF. The CDR3 bases are TGTGCCAGCAGTCCACTCTGGAGTCCTGCAACTAATGAAAAACTGTTTTTT.

This clone appeared a single time. The V call is TRBV6-5, the J call TRBJ2-7; TRBD1 matches at 7 bases. The CDR3 runs 14 residues. The trim removed 5 bases at V and 2 bases at J, leaving 6 bases unmatched. The germline gives CDR1 MNHEY, CDR2 SVGAGI. This chain's CDR3 is CASSQNRGAYEQYF. Here the CDR3 DNA reads TGTGCCAGCAGTCAAAACAGGGGCGCCTACGAGCAGTACTTC.

Here the CDR3 DNA reads TGTGCCAGCAGCATCCAGACGGACTACACTGAAGCTTTCTTT. Amino acids: CASSIQTDYTEAFF. The chain carries TRBV4-2 and TRBJ1-1; D gene unclear. This CDR3 comprises 14 residues. With 5 bases removed from V and 3 bases from J, the gap between germline ends came to 13 bases. CDR1 and CDR2 (germline): LGHNA, YNFKEQ.

The V and J genes are TRBV7-9 and TRBJ1-3, with 7 bases fitting TRBD1. The CDR3 consists of 17 residues. After removal of 5 bases from V and 8 bases from J, the junction contained 18 bases not matched to a gene. Germline V gene data show CDR1 as SEHNR and CDR2 as FQNEAQ (reference sequence). CDR3 protein: CASSPRGDGTEGDTIYF. CDR3 nucleotide sequence: TGTGCCAGCAGCCCCAGGGGGGACGGGACAGAAGGTGACACCATATATTTT.

The V gene is TRBV7-9, the J gene TRBJ1-4; 11 positions match TRBD1. The CDR3 consists of 15 residues. The J segment lost 5 bases and the V segment lost 5 bases, leaving 4 bases of the junction unmatched. The V gene's germline CDR1 is SEHNR and CDR2 FQNEAQ (reference sequence). The CDR3 DNA sequence: TGTGCCAGCAGCGCCCGGACAGGGGGCAATGAAAAACTGTTTTTT. This sequence encodes CASSARTGGNEKLFF.

This rearrangement joins TRBV4-2 to TRBJ1-2; D remains unclear. The germline CDR1 and CDR2 sequences are LGHNA and YNFKEQ. This CDR3 is 14 amino acids long. V shed 4 bases and J shed 3 bases, with 12 bases lying between them. CDR3 region: CASSRVGEDYGYTF. CDR3 nucleotides: TGTGCCAGCAGCCGGGTCGGGGAAGACTATGGCTACACCTTC.

For the CDR3, the DNA is TGTGCCAGCAACTCTGAAACAGGGGGCGTTGGGGCCAACGTCCTGACTTTC. As protein: CASNSETGGVGANVLTF. The V and J genes are TRBV7-9 and TRBJ2-6, with 9 nucleotides matching TRBD1. This CDR3 spans 17 amino acids. Germline CDR1 reads SEHNR; CDR2 reads FQNEAQ (reference sequence). The J segment lost 3 bases and the V segment lost 7 bases, leaving 10 bases of the junction unmatched.

CDR3 nucleotide sequence: TGTGCCAGTAGTAAAATCGACAGGGGGGGGATCTACGAGCAGTACTTC. Its translation is CASSKIDRGGIYEQYF. This chain joins TRBV19 and TRBJ2-7; 9 bases agree with TRBD1. After removal of 4 bases from V and 3 bases from J, the junction contained 10 bases not matched to a gene. Per the germline V gene, CDR1 is LNHDA and CDR2 is SQIVND (reference sequence). There are 16 residues in the CDR3. Full variable domain (remainder filled in from reference TRBV19 and TRBJ2-7): DGGITQSPKYLFRKEGQNVTLSCEQNLNHDAMYWYRQDPGQGLRLIYYSQIVNDFQKGDIAEGYSVSREKKESFPLTVTSAQKNPTAFYLCASSKIDRGGIYEQYFGPGTRLTVT.

The chain is built from TRBV19 and TRBJ2-1, with no clear D. Germline CDR1 is LNHDA and CDR2 is SQIVND (reference sequence). The V end was cut by 8 bases, the J end by 6 bases, with 14 bases between. The CDR3 contains 13 residues. The CDR3 region is CASQTASVNEQFF. The CDR3 DNA follows: TGTGCCAGTCAGACCGCGAGCGTCAATGAGCAGTTCTTC. The variable domain in full, completed from reference TRBV19 and TRBJ2-1, reads DGGITQSPKYLFRKEGQNVTLSCEQNLNHDAMYWYRQDPGQGLRLIYYSQIVNDFQKGDIAEGYSVSREKKESFPLTVTSAQKNPTAFYLCASQTASVNEQFFGPGTRLTVL.

The V and J genes are TRBV7-2 and TRBJ1-1, with D maybe TRBD1 (5 bases). There are 15 residues in the CDR3. Germline V gene lookup returns CDR1 SGHTA and CDR2 FQGNSA. The V and J ends lost 1 base and 0 bases respectively, with 9 bases between them. CDR3 in amino acids: CASSLVAGMNTEAFF. The CDR3 coding sequence is TGTGCCAGCAGCTTAGTCGCAGGGATGAACACTGAAGCTTTCTTT. The complete variable domain, with remaining parts taken from reference TRBV7-2 and TRBJ1-1, reads GAGVSQSPSNKVTEKGKDVELRCDPISGHTALYWYRQSLGQGLEFLIYFQGNSAPDKSGLPSDRFSAERTGGSVSTLTIQRTQQEDSAVYLCASSLVAGMNTEAFFGQGTRLTVV.

J is TRBJ1-1 and V is TRBV6-5; TRBD1 aligns across 7 bases. Unmatched junction bases numbered 11, after V lost 5 bases and J lost 11 bases. The CDR3 consists of 13 residues. CDR1 and CDR2 (germline): MNHEY, SVGAGI. The CDR3 region has the DNA TGTGCCAGCAGTGCAAACAGGGGAATCTACGCTTTCTTT. Translated: CASSANRGIYAFF.

The V gene is TRBV7-2, the J gene TRBJ2-3; TRBD1 matches 10 bases. The V and J ends lost 2 bases and 4 bases, in that order; junction bases with no gene match: 9. CDR1 and CDR2 from the germline V gene are SGHTA and FQGNSA. The CDR3 runs 17 residues. CDR3 nucleotides: TGTGCCAGCAGCTTACACCTGACAGGGGGCGGTTCAGATACGCAGTATTTT. This sequence encodes CASSLHLTGGGSDTQYF.

This clone was detected only a few times. This rearrangement joins TRBV7-9 to TRBJ1-1; a weak D match, TRBD1 (5 bases). The CDR3 length is 13 residues. Germline V gene lookup returns CDR1 SEHNR and CDR2 FQNEAQ (reference sequence). V lost 1 base to trimming and J lost 6 bases, with 9 bases between them. The CDR3 sequence is CASSLGGVAEAFF. The CDR3, as DNA: TGTGCCAGCAGCTTAGGGGGGGTCGCTGAAGCTTTCTTT.

J is TRBJ2-3 and V is TRBV28; the match to TRBD1 covers 8 bases. Germline loops: CDR1 MDHEN, CDR2 SYDVKM. This CDR3 has 18 amino acids. V lost 3 bases, J lost 0 bases, and 11 bases stayed unmatched. CDR3 bases: TGTGCCAGCAGTTTTGGGGGCTGGGACAGGACTAGCACAGATACGCAGTATTTT. Translation gives CASSFGGWDRTSTDTQYF.

This chain links TRBV30 with TRBJ1-1; possibly TRBD1 for D (5 bases). CDR1 GTSNPN and CDR2 SVGIG come from the germline V gene (reference sequence). The CDR3 length is 13 residues. The CDR3 nucleotides are TGTGCGTGGGGCCAGGGACTAAACACTGAAGCTTTCTTT. It codes for CAWGQGLNTEAFF.

The table lists this clone with a count of one. V is TRBV27 and J is TRBJ2-7; D call uncertain. This CDR3 spans 13 amino acids. The V and J ends lost 3 bases and 2 bases respectively, with 8 bases between them. Germline values: CDR1 MNHEY, CDR2 SMNVEV (reference sequence). CDR3 sequence: CASSLQETYEQYF. The CDR3 DNA is TGTGCCAGCAGTTTGCAGGAAACCTACGAGCAGTACTTC.

The chain joins TRBV11-2 to TRBJ1-1, with D tentatively TRBD1 (5 bases). Germline V CDR1 and CDR2: SGHAT, FQNNGV. The CDR3 runs to 13 residues. The V gene lost 0 bases and the J gene lost 10 bases, with 12 bases spanning the gap. Here the CDR3 reads CASSLEEGLGAFF. The CDR3 DNA reads as TGTGCCAGCAGCTTAGAGGAGGGGCTTGGAGCTTTCTTT.

The chain is built from TRBV5-1 and TRBJ2-3, with 9 nucleotides matching TRBD1. From germline, CDR1 is SGHRS and CDR2 YFSETQ. V trimming: 4 bases; J trimming: 4 bases; junction bases outside the gene matches: 10. CDR3 size: 16 residues. The CDR3 loop is CASSPSGTGIADTQYF. The CDR3 nucleotides are TGCGCCAGCAGCCCTTCCGGGACAGGGATTGCAGATACGCAGTATTTT.

The CDR3 DNA reads as TGTGCCAGCAGCCCCCTTAGGGCAGGGGTGGGGGTGAACACCATATATTTT. It encodes CASSPLRAGVGVNTIYF. The J gene is TRBJ1-3, the V gene TRBV5-6; weak D call: TRBD1 (6 bases). CDR1 is SGHDT and CDR2 is YYEEEE in the germline V gene. CDR3 size: 17 residues. Trimming took off 4 bases at V and 7 bases at J, with 24 bases between the two ends.